The 30 T cell receptor beta chains below all came from one sample that was sequenced in a study of T-cell memory formation after mild COVID-19. In TCRdb, the 5' RACE reads were re-called with MiXCR into one record per CDR3 protein. In the table there are 200,000 or so distinct CDR3 sequences, roughly 18% of which are singletons. The source material was PBMCs or a T cell subset sorted from them (not recorded which). The receptors were sampled from an adult woman who had mild COVID-19 (a few samples of this study predate the infection). Cell type and time point are not known.

This clonotype was counted only a few times. The chain joins TRBV18 to TRBJ2-1; 15 bases map to TRBD2. Germline V lookup: CDR1 KGHSH, CDR2 LQKENI. The junction had 5 bases not matched to a gene; V was cut back by 2 bases and J by 3 bases. This CDR3 is built from 18 residues. Here the CDR3 reads CASSPGLAGGGDYNEQFF. CDR3 coding DNA: TGTGCCAGCTCACCAGGACTAGCGGGAGGGGGGGACTACAATGAGCAGTTCTTC.

This clonotype was seen at least ten times. The chain links TRBV6-5 to TRBJ2-1; D perhaps matches TRBD1 (6 bases). Germline CDR1 is MNHEY and CDR2 is SVGAGI. The CDR3 extends over 13 amino acids. Trimming shortened V by 6 bases and J by 3 bases, and 9 bases separated the two germline ends. The CDR3 DNA reads as TGTGCCAGCAGCCTGGACAGCTACAATGAGCAGTTCTTC. Amino acid sequence: CASSLDSYNEQFF.

This clonotype was detected a few times. V is TRBV27 and J is TRBJ1-4; no clear D. The length of the CDR3 is 14 residues. V lost 5 bases and J 0 bases, leaving 7 bases between the germline ends. Per the germline V gene, CDR1 is MNHEY and CDR2 is SMNVEV (reference sequence). The CDR3 DNA sequence: TGTGCCAGCAGTACCGGGACAACTAATGAAAAACTGTTTTTT. It specifies CASSTGTTNEKLFF.

The J gene is TRBJ1-2, the V gene TRBV7-9; D might be TRBD1 (5 bases). Germline lookup yields CDR1 SEHNR and CDR2 FQNEAQ (reference sequence). The length of the CDR3 is 13 residues. V dropped 0 bases and J dropped 9 bases, with 11 bases sitting between them. The CDR3 nucleotides read TGTGCCAGCAGCTTAGCGGGGCGCACTAGCTACACCTTC. It yields the protein CASSLAGRTSYTF.

With regard to this clonotype: The junction and the germline gene differ at one end; a read error may be behind it. The rearrangement uses TRBV12-3 or TRBV12-4 and TRBJ2-7; tentative D call: TRBD1 (5 bases). This CDR3 spans 12 amino acids. The CDR3 nucleotides are TGTGCCAGCAGTTTAAGCTTAGGGGCGCCCTCCTTC. Translated, it gives CASSLSLGAPSF.

Only a few counts were recorded for this clonotype. CDR3 nucleotides: TGTGCCAGCAGCTTGGGGACAGGGGGCGGAATAGCCGGGGAGCTGTTTTTT. Amino acid sequence: CASSLGTGGGIAGELFF. V is TRBV11-3 and J is TRBJ2-2; 12 bases align to TRBD1. Germline CDR1 reads SGHNT; CDR2 reads YENEEA. Trimming at V came to 3 bases and at J to 6 bases, leaving 8 bases not matched to a gene. This CDR3 contains 17 residues.

This chain joins TRBV28 and TRBJ2-1, with 9 bases fitting TRBD2. The CDR3 spans 15 residues. J lost 6 bases, V lost 8 bases, and 11 bases had no gene match. CDR1 MDHEN and CDR2 SYDVKM come from the germline V gene. The CDR3, as DNA: TGTGCCAGCGTTAAGGGACTAGCCTCGTCCAATGAGCAGTTCTTC. Translation gives CASVKGLASSNEQFF.

This clonotype was counted between two and nine times. V gene TRBV20-1 combines with J gene TRBJ2-1, with D perhaps matching TRBD1 (6 bases). CDR3 length: 15 amino acids. Trimming cost V 0 bases and J 7 bases, with 16 bases left between them. Per the germline V gene, CDR1 is DFQATT and CDR2 is SNEGSKA (reference sequence). This CDR3 reads CSARDPRGMGNEQFF. The DNA for the CDR3 is TGCAGTGCTAGAGATCCTAGGGGGATGGGGAATGAGCAGTTCTTC.

This clonotype has only a few counts. The V and J genes are TRBV12-3 or TRBV12-4 and TRBJ1-5; perhaps TRBD1 as D (6 bases). There are 16 residues in the CDR3. V lost 6 bases and J lost 4, with 19 bases in between. CDR3 amino acids: CASSPARDTPNQPQHF. The CDR3, as DNA: TGTGCCAGCAGCCCTGCCCGGGACACCCCGAATCAGCCCCAGCATTTT.

The rearrangement uses TRBV5-1 and TRBJ1-2; 7 positions match TRBD1. V trimming: 0 bases; J trimming: 8 bases; junction bases outside the gene matches: 4. The CDR3 covers 13 residues. CDR1 and CDR2 from the germline V gene are SGHRS and YFSETQ. Written as DNA, the CDR3 is TGCGCCAGCAGCTTGGAGGGGGCGCAGGGCTACACCTTC. Its protein product is CASSLEGAQGYTF.

This sequence joins TRBV6-2 or TRBV6-3 and TRBJ1-2; D remains ambiguous. Germline V gene data show CDR1 as MNHEY and CDR2 as SVGEGT. Trimming shortened V by 2 bases and J by 5 bases, and 15 bases separated the two germline ends. This CDR3 comprises 15 residues. The CDR3: CASSYPRREAYGYTF. The DNA for the CDR3 is TGTGCCAGCAGTTACCCCCGGAGGGAAGCGTATGGCTACACCTTC.

The chain uses TRBV18 and TRBJ1-1; unclear D gene. The CDR3 is 12 residues long. The V gene lost 0 bases and the J gene lost 1 base, with 0 bases spanning the gap. Germline loops: CDR1 KGHSH, CDR2 LQKENI. CDR3 DNA: TGTGCCAGCTCACCACCGAACACTGAAGCTTTCTTT. This sequence encodes CASSPPNTEAFF. The entire variable domain, with the rest obtained from reference TRBV18 and TRBJ1-1, is as follows: NAGVMQNPRHLVRRRGQEARLRCSPMKGHSHVYWYRQLPEEGLKFMVYLQKENIIDESGMPKERFSAEFPKEGPSILRIQQVVRGDSAAYFCASSPPNTEAFFGQGTRLTVV.

This clonotype was observed a few times. V is TRBV7-3 and J is TRBJ2-7; 8 bases fit TRBD1. CDR1 and CDR2 (germline): SGHTA, FQGTGA. The CDR3 runs 13 residues. The ends lost 4 bases at V and 4 bases at J; junction bases unmatched: 3. For the CDR3, the DNA is TGTGCCAGCAGCTCCGACAGGGGATACGAGCAGTACTTC. It encodes CASSSDRGYEQYF.

Of note for this clonotype: Germline and junction disagree at one end, which may indicate a read error. The chain links TRBV4-1 to TRBJ2-5, with a tentative D call TRBD1 (5 bases). The CDR3 totals 13 residues. Germline CDR1 reads MGHRA; CDR2 reads YSYEKL. In DNA form, the CDR3 reads TGCGCCAGCAGCCCCCAGGGCCAAGGGACCCAGTACTTC. It translates to CASSPQGQGTQYF.

The genes are TRBV6-5 and TRBJ2-7; TRBD2 matches at 9 bases. There are 15 residues in the CDR3. Germline CDR1 is MNHEY and CDR2 is SVGAGI. The ends lost 4 bases at V and 4 bases at J; junction bases unmatched: 8. Here the CDR3 reads CASSWLSSGAYEQYF. CDR3 DNA sequence: TGTGCCAGCAGTTGGTTATCTAGCGGGGCTTACGAGCAGTACTTC.

This clonotype occurred many times. This chain links TRBV7-2 with TRBJ2-7; D is unresolved. The germline gives CDR1 SGHTA, CDR2 FQGNSA. V was pared by 5 bases and J by 4 bases, with 6 bases between. This CDR3 is built from 11 residues. This CDR3 reads CASSPGYEQYF. The CDR3 DNA reads as TGTGCCAGCAGCCCCGGGTACGAGCAGTACTTC.

This clonotype occurred many times. The chain recombines TRBV12-3 or TRBV12-4 with TRBJ2-1; D not certain. The CDR3 has 15 amino acids. Trimming removed 6 bases from V and 0 bases from J, with 12 bases in between. The CDR3 sequence is CASSSFVGSYNEQFF. CDR3 nucleotides: TGTGCCAGCAGCTCCTTCGTAGGCTCCTACAATGAGCAGTTCTTC.

This chain links TRBV7-2 with TRBJ2-7; D is perhaps TRBD1 (6 bases). With 0 bases removed from V and 5 bases from J, the gap between germline ends came to 17 bases. Per the germline V gene, CDR1 is SGHTA and CDR2 is FQGNSA. This CDR3 is built from 16 residues. CDR3 bases: TGTGCCAGCAGCTTAGCGCCCGGGCCAGGGGCCCACGAGCAGTACTTC. Translation gives CASSLAPGPGAHEQYF.

This clonotype was counted only a few times. The genes are TRBV20-1 and TRBJ2-3, with 8 bases that match TRBD2. Germline-derived CDR1 and CDR2 are DFQATT and SNEGSKA (reference sequence). Trimming at V came to 6 bases and at J to 2 bases, leaving 10 bases not matched to a gene. This CDR3 is built from 15 residues. The CDR3 nucleotides are TGCAGTGCCCGGGAGGGGGGGCGTTTCACAGATACGCAGTATTTT. Residues: CSAREGGRFTDTQYF.

This clonotype was seen many times. The rearrangement uses TRBV3-1 and TRBJ1-2; D might be TRBD1 (5 bases). CDR3 length: 13 residues. CDR1 LGHDT and CDR2 YNNKEL come from the germline V gene (reference sequence). Trimming stripped 4 bases from V and 8 bases from J, with 14 bases between. In nucleotides, the CDR3 is TGTGCCAGCAGCCCGGCCGGGGCTTTGGGCTACACCTTC. Translation: CASSPAGALGYTF.

This clonotype turned up a few times. This chain joins TRBV5-6 and TRBJ2-7; possible D gene TRBD1, 6 bases. Germline CDR1 reads SGHDT; CDR2 reads YYEEEE. The CDR3 is 14 residues long. Trimming left V 1 base short and J 2 bases short, with 10 bases between. The CDR3: CASSLPRGTYEQYF. The CDR3 nucleotides are TGTGCCAGCAGCTTGCCCAGGGGAACCTACGAGCAGTACTTC.

Only a few counts were recorded for this clonotype. The CDR3 DNA reads as TGTGCCAGCGGTCAGCAAGGGAATGAAAAACTGTTTTTT. This encodes CASGQQGNEKLFF. The chain joins TRBV9 to TRBJ1-4, with unresolved D. The V gene lost 7 bases and the J gene lost 5 bases, with 12 bases spanning the gap. CDR3 size: 13 residues. CDR1 is SGDLS, CDR2 YYNGEE, per germline.

This clonotype was detected only a few times. For the CDR3, the DNA is TGTGCCAGCAGTTTCACGGCTACCGATACGCAGTATTTT. Translated, it gives CASSFTATDTQYF. This chain links TRBV27 with TRBJ2-3, with D unclear. CDR3 length equals 13 residues. Germline CDR1 MNHEY, CDR2 SMNVEV (reference sequence). V was trimmed by 3 bases and J by 6 bases, leaving 10 bases between them.

Only a few counts were recorded for this clonotype. The chain's CDR3 is CASSPIGSYGYTF. The CDR3 nucleotides read TGCGCCAGCAGTCCCATCGGTTCCTATGGCTACACCTTC. V usage is TRBV4-1 and J usage is TRBJ1-2; D is unclear. The CDR3 covers 13 residues. V was clipped by 6 bases and J by 4 bases, with 12 bases between them. CDR1 is MGHRA and CDR2 is YSYEKL in the germline V gene.

The chain employs TRBV6-5 and TRBJ1-6; D gene uncertain. The V end was cut by 8 bases, the J end by 7 bases, with 15 bases between. The CDR3 spans 14 residues. The germline gives CDR1 MNHEY, CDR2 SVGAGI. The CDR3 DNA reads TGTGCCAGCTTCGAGGGCCCTGGGAATTCACCCCTCCACTTT. Its translation is CASFEGPGNSPLHF.

This clonotype was counted between two and nine times. This chain joins TRBV7-2 and TRBJ2-1; D might be TRBD1 (6 bases). The CDR3 is 15 residues long. Deletions cut 5 bases from V and 2 bases from J, with 13 bases between. Per the germline V gene, CDR1 is SGHTA and CDR2 is FQGNSA. As DNA, the CDR3 is TGTGCCAGCAGCCTTAGACAGGTCCCCTACAATGAGCAGTTCTTC. Translating it yields CASSLRQVPYNEQFF.

This clonotype was recorded a few times. For the CDR3, the DNA is TGTGCCACCGTCGGGGGCCCCGGGGAGCAGTACTTC. Its protein product is CATVGGPGEQYF. This chain connects TRBV15 to TRBJ2-7; either TRBD1 or TRBD2 may supply D (6 bases each). This CDR3 has 12 residues. The germline CDR1 and CDR2 sequences are LNHNV and YYDKDF (reference sequence). V was shortened by 8 bases and J by 7 bases, with 15 bases between the two germline ends.

The chain couples TRBV30 to TRBJ2-1; D may correspond to TRBD1 or TRBD2 (5 bases each). V was shortened by 3 bases and J by 5 bases, with 11 bases between the two germline ends. The germline gives CDR1 GTSNPN, CDR2 SVGIG (reference sequence). CDR3 size: 13 residues. The DNA of the CDR3 is TGTGCCTGGAGGCAGGGACCTAACAATGAGCAGTTCTTC. Protein product: CAWRQGPNNEQFF.

J is TRBJ1-6 and V is TRBV30, with D unclear. CDR3 size: 13 residues. Trimming cost V 1 base and J 7 bases, with 8 bases left between them. Germline CDR1 and CDR2: GTSNPN and SVGIG (reference sequence). The CDR3 spells CAWSERQNSPLHF. DNA of the CDR3: TGTGCCTGGAGTGAGAGACAAAATTCACCCCTCCACTTT.

V gene TRBV6-6 combines with J gene TRBJ1-6; TRBD1 is a possible D gene (6 bases). CDR3 length: 15 amino acids. The germline V gene encodes CDR1 MNHNY and CDR2 SVGAGI (reference sequence). Trimming cost V 2 bases and J 5 bases, with 10 bases left between them. The CDR3 here is CASSYGQGNNSPLHF. CDR3 DNA: TGTGCCAGCAGTTACGGGCAGGGGAATAATTCACCCCTCCACTTT.